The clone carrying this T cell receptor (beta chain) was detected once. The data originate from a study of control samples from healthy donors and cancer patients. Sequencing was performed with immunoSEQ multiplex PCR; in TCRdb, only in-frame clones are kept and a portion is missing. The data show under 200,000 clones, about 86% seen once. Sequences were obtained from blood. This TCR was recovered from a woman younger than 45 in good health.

For the CDR3, the DNA is TGTGCCAGTAACCAGGGAAGGAACACTGAAGCTTTCTTT. Residues: CASNQGRNTEAFF. The chain couples TRBV19 to TRBJ1-1, with TRBD1 as a possible D gene (5 bases). V was trimmed by 7 bases and J by 1 base, leaving 10 bases between them. From germline, CDR1 is LNHDA and CDR2 SQIVND (reference sequence). This CDR3 is 13 amino acids long.